These 9 T cell receptor beta chains were sequenced from one sample in a study of CD8 T cells in ankylosing spondylitis. TCRdb analysed the 5' RACE reads with MiXCR anew, one entry per CDR3 protein. The sample shows tens of thousands of distinct CDR3 sequences, 6% to 8% of them seen only once. Sequencing was performed on synovial fluid, either unsorted or a sorted T cell fraction (not recorded which). These receptors originate from a male donor with ankylosing spondylitis.

The genes are TRBV6-1 and TRBJ1-1; D might be TRBD1 (5 bases). The CDR3 has 14 residues. V was cut by 4 bases and J by 7 bases, with 16 bases left in between. Germline assignment: CDR1 MNHNS and CDR2 SASEGT. This chain's CDR3 is CASSGAVGTYEAFF. The CDR3 nucleotides read TGTGCCAGCAGTGGGGCTGTAGGGACCTATGAAGCTTTCTTT.

This chain joins TRBV11-2 and TRBJ1-5; D gene ambiguous. The germline V gene has CDR1 SGHAT and CDR2 FQNNGV. The CDR3 extends over 15 amino acids. V was shortened by 5 bases and J by 8 bases, with 19 bases between the two germline ends. CDR3 in amino acids: CASSLGPGIEKPQHF. CDR3 sequence (DNA): TGTGCCAGCAGCCTAGGCCCGGGGATTGAAAAGCCCCAGCATTTT.

This clonotype came up a few times. J is TRBJ1-1 and V is TRBV5-5; D is unresolved. Trimming pared 4 bases from V and 1 base from J, leaving 8 bases between. This CDR3 is built from 13 residues. The V gene's germline CDR1 is SGHKS and CDR2 YYEKEE (reference sequence). The CDR3, as DNA: TGTGCCAGCAGCGTACAGCCGAACACTGAAGCTTTCTTT. Translation: CASSVQPNTEAFF.

This clonotype was observed many times. The chain links TRBV12-3 or TRBV12-4 to TRBJ2-1; 7 bases are shared with TRBD2. V lost 3 bases to trimming and J lost 8 bases; unmatched junction nucleotides: 10. This CDR3 spans 15 amino acids. DNA of the CDR3: TGTGCCAGCAGTTTGTGGGGCGGGAGTATCGATGAGCAGTTCTTC. It encodes CASSLWGGSIDEQFF.

This clonotype was counted many times. The chain uses TRBV7-8 and TRBJ2-7; 7 bases are shared with TRBD2. CDR3 length: 15 residues. J was trimmed by 0 bases and V by 3 bases; bases with no gene match: 5. Germline V lookup: CDR1 SGHVS, CDR2 FQNEAQ. DNA of the CDR3: TGTGCCAGCAGCTTCAGGTTAGCGGGCTCCTACGAGCAGTACTTC. The encoded protein is CASSFRLAGSYEQYF.

This clonotype was seen repeatedly, ten times or more. This chain links TRBV27 with TRBJ2-7; TRBD1 matches 7 bases. CDR1 is MNHEY, CDR2 SMNVEV, per germline (reference sequence). The trim removed 2 bases at V and 2 bases at J, leaving 3 bases unmatched. The CDR3 consists of 14 residues. The DNA for the CDR3 is TGTGCCAGCAGTTTAATGGGACAGACCTACGAGCAGTACTTC. Its translation is CASSLMGQTYEQYF.

This clonotype was detected ten times or more. This rearrangement joins TRBV5-5 to TRBJ2-6; D remains unclear. The CDR3 length is 15 residues. Trimming took off 4 bases at V and 0 bases at J, with 8 bases between the two ends. The germline gives CDR1 SGHKS, CDR2 YYEKEE (reference sequence). This CDR3 is CASSPQSSGANVLTF. The CDR3 bases are TGTGCCAGCAGCCCACAAAGCTCTGGGGCCAACGTCCTGACTTTC.

The chain carries TRBV24-1 and TRBJ2-1; TRBD1 aligns across 9 bases. Germline lookup yields CDR1 KGHDR and CDR2 SFDVKD. The CDR3 is 15 residues long. The trim removed 4 bases at V and 4 bases at J, leaving 4 bases unmatched. CDR3 loop: CATSEAGTGYNEQFF. CDR3 DNA sequence: TGTGCCACCAGTGAGGCCGGGACAGGGTACAATGAGCAGTTCTTC.

This clonotype occurred many times. The chain couples TRBV20-1 to TRBJ2-1; D not resolved. Trimming shortened V by 0 bases and J by 3 bases, and 15 bases separated the two germline ends. The CDR3 length is 16 residues. Germline values: CDR1 DFQATT, CDR2 SNEGSKA (reference sequence). The CDR3 bases are TGCAGTGCTAGAGATGAGTGGAATACTATCTACAATGAGCAGTTCTTC. Its translation is CSARDEWNTIYNEQFF.